Listed here are 21 T cell receptor beta chains from one sample, sequenced in a study of molecular identifiers for immune sequencing clone quantification. TCRdb reprocessed the PCR reads via MiXCR and lists one record per CDR3 protein. The data contain nearly 650,000 distinct CDR3 sequences, roughly 25% of them seen just once; the ten biggest clones take up about 0.8%. Specimen: naive CD8+ T cells from blood, with Jurkat cell RNA spiked in. The subset is: FACS-sorted CD8+CD4-CCR7+CD45RA+ naive T cells. All receptors come from a human donor in good health. Some libraries in this study had Jurkat cell RNA spiked in.

To note about this clonotype: A read error may be the cause here, since a much bigger clone is one base away. This chain uses TRBV4-1 with TRBJ2-7, with 9 bases matching TRBD2. CDR3 length: 17 residues. CDR1 is MGHRA, CDR2 YSYEKL, per germline. The CDR3 coding sequence is TGCGCCGGCAGCCAAGATCTGCCGGGACTAGCAATCTACGAGCAGTACTTC. Its protein is CAGSQDLPGLAIYEQYF.

This clonotype was counted many times. The V call is TRBV28, the J call TRBJ2-5; TRBD2 matches 12 bases. The CDR3 covers 18 residues. Germline V CDR1 and CDR2: MDHEN, SYDVKM. J gave up 2 bases and V 3 bases, and 10 bases lay outside the gene matches. This CDR3 reads CASSFQRTSGTEQETQYF. Here the CDR3 DNA reads TGTGCCAGCAGTTTTCAGAGGACTAGCGGGACCGAACAAGAGACCCAGTACTTC. Using reference TRBV28 and TRBJ2-5 for the parts outside the CDR3, the full variable domain is DVKVTQSSRYLVKRTGEKVFLECVQDMDHENMFWYRQDPGLGLRLIYFSYDVKMKEKGDIPEGYSVSREKKERFSLILESASTNQTSMYLCASSFQRTSGTEQETQYFGPGTRLLVL.

This clonotype was counted many times. The CDR3 DNA sequence: TGTGCCTGGAGCCTGACCTACGAGCAGTACTTC. Protein: CAWSLTYEQYF. This chain joins TRBV30 and TRBJ2-7, with D unclear. V dropped 3 bases and J dropped 2 bases, with 5 bases sitting between them. Per the germline V gene, CDR1 is GTSNPN and CDR2 is SVGIG (reference sequence). CDR3 size: 11 residues.

This clonotype was observed at least ten times. The chain links TRBV28 to TRBJ2-5, with TRBD2 matching 10 bases. The germline V gene encodes CDR1 MDHEN and CDR2 SYDVKM. The CDR3 totals 16 residues. V lost 2 bases to trimming and J lost 4 bases; unmatched junction nucleotides: 7. CDR3 DNA: TGTGCCAGCAGTTTAGGGCTAGCGGGAGTTTCAGAGACCCAGTACTTC. Translating gives CASSLGLAGVSETQYF.

This chain connects TRBV4-3 to TRBJ2-1; 11 bases line up with TRBD2. The V gene's germline CDR1 is LGHNA and CDR2 YSLEER. V trimming: 3 bases; J trimming: 8 bases; junction bases outside the gene matches: 9. The CDR3 runs to 16 residues. CDR3 sequence (DNA): TGCGCCAGCAGCCAGCGGACTAGCGGGCTTGTCGATGAGCAGTTCTTC. Encoded protein: CASSQRTSGLVDEQFF.

This clonotype was recorded at least ten times. The chain links TRBV28 to TRBJ2-5; TRBD1 might be the D (5 bases). The CDR3 is 14 residues long. CDR1 MDHEN and CDR2 SYDVKM come from the germline V gene. The V and J ends lost 3 bases and 3 bases respectively, with 11 bases between them. The CDR3 loop reads CASSLLTGKETQYF. The CDR3 DNA reads as TGTGCCAGCAGTTTGCTCACAGGAAAAGAGACCCAGTACTTC. Complete variable domain (other parts from reference TRBV28 and TRBJ2-5): DVKVTQSSRYLVKRTGEKVFLECVQDMDHENMFWYRQDPGLGLRLIYFSYDVKMKEKGDIPEGYSVSREKKERFSLILESASTNQTSMYLCASSLLTGKETQYFGPGTRLLVL.

V usage is TRBV18 and J usage is TRBJ1-5, with TRBD1 matching over 7 bases. With V trimmed by 2 bases and J by 2 bases, 3 bases remained unmatched. The CDR3 totals 15 residues. In germline, CDR1 is KGHSH, CDR2 LQKENI. The CDR3 loop is CASSPAGGGNQPQHF. The CDR3 DNA follows: TGTGCCAGCTCACCAGCAGGGGGGGGCAATCAGCCCCAGCATTTT. The full variable domain, its missing parts supplied by reference TRBV18 and TRBJ1-5, is NAGVMQNPRHLVRRRGQEARLRCSPMKGHSHVYWYRQLPEEGLKFMVYLQKENIIDESGMPKERFSAEFPKEGPSILRIQQVVRGDSAAYFCASSPAGGGNQPQHFGDGTRLSIL.

The J gene is TRBJ1-1, the V gene TRBV4-3; the match to TRBD1 covers 7 bases. Trimming removed 0 bases from V and 4 bases from J; junction bases left unmatched: 2. The V gene's germline CDR1 is LGHNA and CDR2 YSLEER. The CDR3 loop spans 14 amino acids. This chain's CDR3 is CASSQDDRVTEAFF. The CDR3, as DNA: TGCGCCAGCAGCCAAGATGACAGGGTCACTGAAGCTTTCTTT.

The CDR3 region is CASSQDIGQGYEQYF. The CDR3 DNA reads as TGCGCCAGCAGCCAAGATATAGGACAGGGCTACGAGCAGTACTTC. The rearrangement joins TRBV4-3 to TRBJ2-7, with 8 bases fitting TRBD1. The length of the CDR3 is 15 residues. Germline trimming cut 0 bases from V and 3 bases from J; bases unmatched to any gene: 4. Germline V gives CDR1 LGHNA, CDR2 YSLEER.

Of note for this clonotype: This clone may be a read error of a much larger clone one base away. The chain uses TRBV11-2 and TRBJ2-1; tentatively, D is TRBD2 (6 bases). Germline CDR1 is SGHAT and CDR2 is FQNNGV. The length of the CDR3 is 14 residues. The DNA for the CDR3 is TGTGCCAGCAGCTTCGCGGGACCGCTCAATGAGCCGTTCTTC. Its translation: CASSFAGPLNEPFF. Full variable domain (remainder filled in from reference TRBV11-2 and TRBJ2-1): EAGVAQSPRYKIIEKRQSVAFWCNPISGHATLYWYQQILGQGPKLLIQFQNNGVVDDSQLPKDRFSAERLKGVDSTLKIQPAKLEDSAVYLCASSFAGPLNEPFFGPGTRLTVL.

This clonotype was counted ten times or more. This chain joins TRBV28 and TRBJ2-7, with D possibly matching TRBD1 (6 bases). The germline V and J ends were trimmed by 7 bases and 4 bases, with 20 bases remaining between them. The V gene's germline CDR1 is MDHEN and CDR2 SYDVKM. The CDR3 consists of 15 residues. The CDR3 sequence: CASIHWGLRGYEQYF. The CDR3 nucleotides are TGTGCCAGCATACACTGGGGCCTAAGGGGGTACGAGCAGTACTTC. Complete variable domain (other parts from reference TRBV28 and TRBJ2-7): DVKVTQSSRYLVKRTGEKVFLECVQDMDHENMFWYRQDPGLGLRLIYFSYDVKMKEKGDIPEGYSVSREKKERFSLILESASTNQTSMYLCASIHWGLRGYEQYFGPGTRLTVT.

This clonotype was detected only a few times. The chain joins TRBV7-9 to TRBJ2-7, with TRBD1 matching over 9 bases. The germline V gene encodes CDR1 SEHNR and CDR2 FQNEAQ (reference sequence). The trim removed 5 bases at V and 2 bases at J, leaving 10 bases unmatched. The CDR3 totals 16 residues. The CDR3: CASSPPRDRATYEQYF. The CDR3 bases are TGTGCCAGCAGCCCCCCCCGGGACAGGGCTACCTACGAGCAGTACTTC.

This sequence joins TRBV27 and TRBJ1-6; tentatively, D is TRBD1 (5 bases). Germline values: CDR1 MNHEY, CDR2 SMNVEV (reference sequence). V was shortened by 5 bases and J by 9 bases, with 20 bases between the two germline ends. CDR3 length: 16 amino acids. CDR3 region: CASSPWDDVGGSPLHF. Written as DNA, the CDR3 is TGTGCCAGCAGTCCCTGGGACGACGTCGGCGGTTCACCCCTCCACTTT.

This clonotype was seen only a few times. One end of the junction fails to match germline, which may point to a read error. This chain links TRBV7-2 with TRBJ2-7; possibly TRBD2 for D (6 bases). The CDR3 sequence is 13 residues long. Germline CDR1 is SGHTA and CDR2 is FQGNSA. CDR3 bases: TGTGCCGGCAGCCCCTCGGGAGACTGGGAGCAGTACTTC. Amino acids: CAGSPSGDWEQYF.

V usage is TRBV30 and J usage is TRBJ1-4, with TRBD1 matching 10 bases. V trimming: 5 bases; J trimming: 2 bases; junction bases outside the gene matches: 5. CDR1 and CDR2 (germline): GTSNPN, SVGIG (reference sequence). CDR3 length: 15 residues. The CDR3: CAWSGQGFTNEKLFF. The CDR3 bases are TGTGCCTGGTCGGGACAGGGGTTCACTAATGAAAAACTGTTTTTT. Complete variable domain (other parts from reference TRBV30 and TRBJ1-4): SQTIHQWPATLVQPVGSPLSLECTVEGTSNPNLYWYRQAAGRGLQLLFYSVGIGQISSEVPQNLSASRPQDRQFILSSKKLLLSDSGFYLCAWSGQGFTNEKLFFGSGTQLSVL.

This clonotype was seen at least ten times. The gene calls are TRBV12-3 or TRBV12-4 and TRBJ1-1; D not resolved. The CDR3 has 12 residues. The germline V and J ends were trimmed by 3 bases and 10 bases, with 12 bases remaining between them. The CDR3 nucleotides are TGTGCCAGCAGTTTCGGGATCTCGGGAGCTTTCTTT. Amino acids: CASSFGISGAFF.

This clonotype was counted only a few times. The chain combines TRBV4-1 with TRBJ2-5; possibly TRBD1 or TRBD2 for D (7 bases each). V was shortened by 0 bases and J by 3 bases, with 17 bases between the two germline ends. In germline, CDR1 is MGHRA, CDR2 YSYEKL. The CDR3 has 17 amino acids. CDR3 coding DNA: TGCGCCAGCAGCCAAGATCGCTTGGCAGGGGGGGAAGAGACCCAGTACTTC. This gives the protein CASSQDRLAGGEETQYF.

This clonotype was seen ten or more times. The chain has TRBV12-3 or TRBV12-4 and TRBJ2-5, with 7 nucleotides matching TRBD1. J lost 2 bases, V lost 6 bases, and 6 bases had no gene match. CDR3 length equals 14 residues. CDR3 sequence reads: CASRQGTGQETQYF. The CDR3 DNA is TGTGCCAGCAGACAGGGGACGGGGCAAGAGACCCAGTACTTC.

The V gene is TRBV28, the J gene TRBJ1-3; D gene ambiguous. This CDR3 has 17 residues. V shed 6 bases and J shed 2 bases, with 20 bases lying between them. CDR1 is MDHEN and CDR2 is SYDVKM in the germline V gene. The CDR3 DNA reads TGTGCCAGCAGCCGACTTGGGGAGCCCCTAACTGGAAACACCATATATTTT. As protein: CASSRLGEPLTGNTIYF. Based on the CDR3 plus reference TRBV28 and TRBJ1-3, the full variable domain is DVKVTQSSRYLVKRTGEKVFLECVQDMDHENMFWYRQDPGLGLRLIYFSYDVKMKEKGDIPEGYSVSREKKERFSLILESASTNQTSMYLCASSRLGEPLTGNTIYFGEGSWLTVV.

J is TRBJ1-1 and V is TRBV29-1, with a tentative D call TRBD1 (6 bases). The V end lost 1 base, the J end lost 1 base, and 19 bases lay between the germline ends. The CDR3 runs 17 residues. The V gene's germline CDR1 is SQVTM and CDR2 ANQGSEA. CDR3 nucleotide sequence: TGCAGCGTTGAAGGCGTGAGTACAGGGTGGGGGAACACTGAAGCTTTCTTT. Amino acid sequence: CSVEGVSTGWGNTEAFF.

In regard to this clonotype: A far more abundant clone sits one base away, making this likely a read error. V gene TRBV14 combines with J gene TRBJ1-1; D might be TRBD1 (5 bases). CDR3 length: 12 residues. Germline-derived CDR1 and CDR2 are SGHDN and FVKESK. CDR3 sequence (DNA): TGTGCCAGCAGCCAAGGGGGCCCTGAAACTTTCTTT. Translation gives CASSQGGPETFF.